This T cell receptor beta chain was sequenced during a study of blood T cells in healthy people across ages. General study points: Comparison with aged donors showed that long-lived donors had more naive CD4+ cells and higher diversity.

The second PCR ran about 7 to 12 cycles with a sample-barcoded 5' primer and J-beta primers. One entry per CDR3 protein results from TCRdb running MiXCR on the 5' RACE reads. The sample has roughly 1.7 million distinct CDR3 sequences; about 31% are singletons. The germline V and J ends were trimmed by 3 bases and 1 base, with 9 bases remaining between them. The CDR3 runs 15 residues. Germline CDR1 reads MNHNS; CDR2 reads SASEGT. Details on this clonotype: Its antigen is not identified.

Donors gave 8.5 to 10 milliliters of peripheral blood apiece. PBMCs, at least 7 million per sample, were isolated. The TCR sequence derives from a woman younger than 45 in good health. Source material: blood. V usage is TRBV6-1 and J usage is TRBJ2-2; a weak D match, TRBD1 (6 bases). The CDR3 DNA follows: TGTGCCAGCAGTGATGAGGGGGTGAACACCGGGGAGCTGTTTTTT. Its translation: CASSDEGVNTGELFF.